This entry features one T cell receptor beta chain sequence. The germline gene is not matched at one end of the junction; a read error may be the cause. These data are taken from a study of blood T cells in healthy people across ages. Primers used in a second PCR of about 6 to 11 cycles were a sample-barcoded 5' primer and a J-beta primer mix. TCRdb independently ran MiXCR on the 5' RACE reads; one entry per CDR3 protein. The sample consists of hundreds of thousands of distinct CDR3 sequences, more than 45% of them appearing once. The CDR3 is made up of 13 amino acids. Germline CDR1 and CDR2: LNHNV and YYDKDF (reference sequence).

Material for sequencing was blood. The sequence derives from a man younger than 45 in good health. This chain uses TRBV15 with TRBJ2-7; perhaps TRBD1 as D (5 bases). Here the CDR3 DNA reads TGTGCCACTAGCATAGGGCAGGGTTACGAGCAGTACTTC. This translates into CATSIGQGYEQYF. The full variable domain, its missing parts supplied by reference TRBV15 and TRBJ2-7, is DAMVIQNPRYQVTQFGKPVTLSCSQTLNHNVMYWYQQKSSQAPKLLFHYYDKDFNNEADTPDNFQSRRPNTSFCFLDIRSPGLGDTAMYLCATSIGQGYEQYFGPGTRLTVT.